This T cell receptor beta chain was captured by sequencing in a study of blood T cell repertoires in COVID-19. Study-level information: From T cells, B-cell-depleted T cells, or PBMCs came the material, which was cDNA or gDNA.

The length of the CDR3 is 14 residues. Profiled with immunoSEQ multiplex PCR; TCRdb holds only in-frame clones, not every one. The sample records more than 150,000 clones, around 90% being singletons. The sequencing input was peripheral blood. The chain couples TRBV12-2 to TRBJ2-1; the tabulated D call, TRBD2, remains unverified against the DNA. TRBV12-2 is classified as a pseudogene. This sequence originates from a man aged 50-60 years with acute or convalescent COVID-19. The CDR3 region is CASRFPKREDEQFF. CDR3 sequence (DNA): TGTGCAAGTCGCTTCCCCAAGCGGGAGGATGAGCAGTTCTTC.